These T cell receptor beta chains were read from a single sample in a study of T cell changes during pregnancy in multiple sclerosis. Sequenced by immunoSEQ multiplex PCR; TCRdb stores in-frame clones only, minus some. The sample has around 37,000 clones; roughly nine tenths are singletons. Sample: CD8+ T cells from peripheral blood mononuclear cells, taken in the second trimester of pregnancy. Receptors originate from a female donor with multiple sclerosis, enrolled in a pregnancy study. Both conserved end residues are part of each CDR3. Each record gives: J gene, D gene, V gene, clone size, CDR3 protein, CDR3 DNA. D genes are given only for firm matches. A clone size is listed for some rows: how often the clone was seen (once, few, many), or a class if it is expanded.

TRBJ2-7 | NA | TRBV27 | NA | CASRRGMVQYF | TGTGCCAGCAGAAGGGGAATGGTACAGTACTTC
TRBJ1-2 | TRBD1 | TRBV30 | NA | CAWSEGTGFRYGYTF | TGTGCCTGGAGTGAGGGGACAGGGTTTCGCTATGGCTACACCTTC
TRBJ2-1 | TRBD1 | TRBV12-5 | NA | CASGTQDRDDEQFF | TGTGCTAGTGGTACTCAGGACAGGGACGATGAGCAGTTCTTC
TRBJ1-1 | NA | TRBV4-3 | NA | CASSRGGFTEAFF | TGCGCCAGCAGCCGTGGGGGGTTCACTGAAGCTTTCTTT
TRBJ2-7 | TRBD2 | TRBV30 | NA | CAWSFGLAEYEQYF | TGTGCCTGGAGTTTCGGACTAGCGGAGTACGAGCAGTACTTC
TRBJ2-5 | TRBD2 | TRBV5-8 | NA | CASSLASGFQETQYF | TGTGCCAGCAGCTTAGCTAGCGGGTTCCAAGAGACCCAGTACTTC
TRBJ2-7 | TRBD1 | TRBV5-4 | NA | CASSLAGQGAIDEQYF | TGTGCCAGCAGCTTGGCCGGGCAGGGGGCAATTGACGAGCAGTACTTC
TRBJ2-5 | NA | TRBV27 | once | CASSITMVGGTQYF | TGTGCCAGCAGTATAACTATGGTAGGAGGGACCCAGTACTTC
TRBJ2-2 | TRBD2 | TRBV4-3 | NA | CASSQAPVRGANTGELFF | TGCGCCAGCAGCCAGGCTCCGGTACGGGGGGCGAACACCGGGGAGCTGTTTTTT
TRBJ1-2 | NA | TRBV19 | NA | CASSPGGGYTF | TGTGCCAGTAGCCCGGGTGGTGGCTACACCTTC
TRBJ1-1 | TRBD1 | TRBV30 | NA | CAWGTGENTEAFF | TGTGCCTGGGGGACAGGGGAGAACACTGAAGCTTTCTTT
TRBJ2-5 | NA | TRBV29-1 | NA | CSVEFSGTQETQYF | TGCAGCGTTGAATTTTCCGGGACACAAGAGACCCAGTACTTC
TRBJ1-5 | TRBD1 | TRBV6-1 | NA | CASSWTGSQPQHF | TGTGCCAGCAGTTGGACAGGCAGTCAGCCCCAGCATTTT
TRBJ1-2 | NA | TRBV5-1 | NA | CASSLPGGDGYTF | TGCGCCAGCAGCTTACCGGGAGGGGATGGCTACACCTTC
TRBJ1-5 | NA | TRBV19 | NA | CASTSFLGGLQPQHF | TGTGCCAGTACTTCTTTTTTGGGAGGACTTCAGCCCCAGCATTTT
TRBJ1-5 | TRBD1 | TRBV6-6 | NA | CASSYSQGDQPQHF | TGTGCCAGCAGTTACTCGCAGGGGGACCAGCCCCAGCATTTT
TRBJ1-2 | NA | TRBV7-9 | NA | CASSHNSLSGVLAGYTF | TGTGCCAGCAGCCACAACTCCTTATCCGGGGTACTCGCCGGCTACACCTTC
TRBJ1-1 | NA | TRBV2 | NA | CASSEWRAADTEAFF | TGTGCCAGCAGTGAATGGCGGGCGGCGGACACTGAAGCTTTCTTT
TRBJ1-2 | NA | TRBV6-1 | NA | CASSDAGTYGYTF | TGTGCCAGCAGTGATGCGGGGACCTATGGCTACACCTTC
TRBJ2-7 | NA | TRBV19 | NA | CASSGGASYEQYF | TGTGCCAGTAGCGGCGGGGCGTCCTACGAGCAGTACTTC
TRBJ2-2 | TRBD2 | TRBV29-1 | NA | CSVVLREDLAGELFF | TGCAGCGTTGTGTTGCGGGAGGACCTAGCCGGGGAGCTGTTTTTT
TRBJ2-7 | TRBD1 | TRBV11-2 | NA | CASSLVAGGPYEQYF | TGTGCCAGCAGCTTAGTCGCAGGGGGACCATACGAGCAGTACTTC
TRBJ2-2 | NA | TRBV30 | few | CAWSNRGVDTGELFF | TGTGCCTGGAGTAACCGGGGTGTCGATACCGGGGAGCTGTTTTTT
TRBJ2-7 | NA | TRBV30 | NA | CAWSFDITGYEQYF | TGTGCCTGGAGCTTCGACATTACAGGGTACGAGCAGTACTTC
TRBJ1-2 | NA | TRBV27 | NA | CASSFWGDYGYTF | TGTGCCAGCAGTTTTTGGGGGGACTATGGCTACACCTTC
TRBJ1-2 | TRBD1 | TRBV5-1 | NA | CASSLERQGNYGYTF | TGCGCCAGCAGCTTGGAACGACAGGGGAACTATGGCTACACCTTC
TRBJ2-5 | NA | TRBV7-7 | NA | CASSGDWRRETQYF | TGTGCCAGCAGTGGGGACTGGAGGCGAGAGACCCAGTACTTC
TRBJ1-1 | NA | TRBV14 | NA | CASSQGAGGPFF | TGTGCCAGCAGCCAAGGTGCCGGGGGGCCTTTCTTT
TRBJ2-1 | TRBD2 | TRBV7-7 | NA | CASSPETSGVLGEQFF | TGTGCCAGCAGCCCAGAGACTAGCGGGGTCTTAGGTGAGCAGTTCTTC
TRBJ2-1 | TRBD2 | TRBV7-7 | NA | CASSQLAGEWNEQFF | TGTGCCAGCAGCCAGCTAGCGGGGGAATGGAATGAGCAGTTCTTC
TRBJ1-1 | NA | TRBV19 | NA | CASLGGYHTEAFF | TGTGCTTCCCTGGGGGGTTATCACACTGAAGCTTTCTTT
TRBJ1-1 | NA | TRBV27 | few | CASSYQMNTEAFF | TGTGCCAGCAGTTACCAGATGAACACTGAAGCTTTCTTT